The rows below give T cell receptor beta chains drawn from one sample of a study of control samples from healthy donors and cancer patients. Sequenced by immunoSEQ multiplex PCR; TCRdb stores in-frame clones only, minus some. Found here are fewer than 95,000 clones, 85% to 90% of them singletons; the top ten hold around 1.3%. The sequencing sample was made of blood. All receptors come from a woman aged 45-65 years in good health. CDR3s include the opening cysteine and the closing phenylalanine or tryptophan. D genes are given only for firm matches. A clone size is listed for some rows: how often the clone was seen (once, few, many), or a class if it is expanded.

v_call	j_call	clone_size	d_call	cdr3_aa	cdr3_nt
TRBV2	TRBJ2-7	-	TRBD1	CASTFIRDREYEQYF	TGTGCCAGCACCTTCATCCGGGACAGGGAATACGAGCAGTACTTC
TRBV5-3	TRBJ1-3	-	-	CARSYTEGFF	TGTGCCAGAAGCTATACAGAGGGCTTTTTT
TRBV5-5	TRBJ2-4	-	TRBD1	CASSPQRAQGFDIQYF	TGTGCCAGCAGCCCCCAGCGTGCACAGGGGTTTGACATTCAGTACTTC
TRBV25-1	TRBJ2-7	-	-	CASTRFGGGRHEQYF	TGTGCCAGCACTCGATTTGGAGGAGGGCGGCACGAGCAGTACTTC
TRBV20-1	TRBJ2-3	-	TRBD2	CSASLSGVTDTQYF	TGCAGTGCTAGTCTCAGCGGGGTCACAGATACGCAGTATTTT
TRBV11-3	TRBJ2-7	-	-	CASSFGRDSYEQYF	TGTGCCAGCAGCTTCGGCAGGGACTCCTACGAGCAGTACTTC
TRBV7-8	TRBJ2-5	-	-	CASSLWRDLQETQYF	TGTGCCAGCAGCTTATGGAGGGACCTTCAAGAGACCCAGTACTTC
TRBV7-3	TRBJ1-1	-	-	CASSLADNTEAFF	TGTGCCAGCAGCTTAGCCGATAACACTGAAGCTTTCTTT
TRBV11-3	TRBJ2-5	-	TRBD1	CASSWTGARETQYF	TGTGCCAGCAGCTGGACAGGGGCTCGGGAGACCCAGTACTTC
TRBV7-2	TRBJ1-5	once	-	CASSLQGRNQPQHF	TGTGCCAGCTCTCTCCAGGGCCGCAATCAGCCCCAGCATTTT
TRBV6-5	TRBJ1-1	-	-	CASQRFQSAEAFF	TGTGCCAGCCAAAGATTTCAAAGCGCTGAAGCTTTCTTT
TRBV6-5	TRBJ1-2	few	-	CASSYSWGASGYTF	TGTGCCAGCAGTTACTCATGGGGGGCAAGTGGCTACACCTTC
TRBV5-4	TRBJ2-4	-	TRBD2	CASSVGGFGNIQYF	TGTGCCAGCAGTGTGGGGGGGTTTGGGAACATTCAGTACTTC
TRBV7-6	TRBJ2-2	-	-	CASSLAGRTGLTGELFF	TGTGCCAGCAGCTTAGCTGGCAGGACGGGGTTGACCGGGGAGCTGTTTTTT
TRBV7-3	TRBJ2-7	-	TRBD1	CASSFGQGVEQYF	TGTGCCAGCAGCTTTGGACAGGGGGTCGAGCAGTACTTC
TRBV19	TRBJ2-1	-	TRBD2	CASSMTSGGAVEQFF	TGTGCCAGTAGTATGACTAGCGGGGGGGCAGTTGAGCAGTTCTTC
TRBV29-1	TRBJ2-1	-	-	CSSMAHNEQFF	TGCAGCTCCATGGCTCACAATGAGCAGTTCTTC
TRBV7-6	TRBJ2-5	-	-	CASSGQSIQETQYF	TGTGCCAGCAGCGGACAGTCCATACAAGAGACCCAGTACTTC
TRBV19	TRBJ1-1	-	TRBD1	CASSIAAGGNTEAFF	TGTGCCAGTAGTATAGCGGCAGGGGGGAACACTGAAGCTTTCTTT
TRBV5-6	TRBJ2-7	-	-	CASSFWTSYEQYF	TGTGCCAGCAGCTTTTGGACCTCCTACGAGCAGTACTTC
TRBV4-3	TRBJ2-2	-	-	CASSQEVQGRTGELFF	TGCGCCAGCAGCCAAGAGGTGCAGGGGCGGACCGGGGAGCTGTTTTTT
TRBV18	TRBJ1-2	-	-	CASIPQRGGGGYTF	TGTGCCAGCATACCACAACGGGGGGGCGGAGGCTACACCTTC
TRBV27	TRBJ1-4	-	-	CASSQPGTHNEKLFF	TGTGCCAGCAGTCAACCCGGGACTCATAATGAAAAACTGTTTTTT
TRBV25-1	TRBJ1-4	-	-	CASSEYGTNEKLFF	TGTGCCAGCAGTGAATACGGGACAAATGAAAAACTGTTTTTT
TRBV14	TRBJ2-1	-	-	CASSQVMGFVEQFF	TGTGCCAGCAGCCAAGTAATGGGGTTTGTTGAGCAGTTCTTC
TRBV6-1	TRBJ2-3	-	TRBD1	CASSEGDRADTQYF	TGTGCCAGCAGTGAAGGGGACAGGGCAGATACGCAGTATTTT
TRBV7-9	TRBJ2-6	-	-	CASSLGPAGSGANVLTF	TGTGCCAGCAGCTTAGGGCCCGCGGGCTCTGGGGCCAACGTCCTGACTTTC
TRBV6-6	TRBJ2-5	few	-	CASSYSVRPLGTQYF	TGTGCCAGCAGTTACTCAGTTAGGCCTTTAGGGACCCAGTACTTC
TRBV11-3	TRBJ1-2	-	TRBD1	CASSKRQGNYGYTF	TGTGCCAGCAGCAAGCGACAGGGGAACTATGGCTACACCTTC
TRBV28	TRBJ1-3	-	-	CASSRRDRTALPENTIYF	TGTGCCAGCAGCAGAAGGGACCGGACTGCCCTCCCTGAAAACACCATATATTTT
TRBV28	TRBJ2-5	-	-	CASRGGAEETQYF	TGTGCCAGCAGGGGGGGCGCGGAGGAGACCCAGTACTTC
TRBV7-2	TRBJ1-2	few	-	CASSFTKSLVYGYTF	TGTGCCAGCAGCTTTACCAAGTCCCTTGTCTATGGCTACACCTTC
TRBV6-5	TRBJ1-1	-	-	CASSYHTGSTEAFF	TGTGCCAGCAGTTACCATACAGGGAGTACTGAAGCTTTCTTT
TRBV25-1	TRBJ1-4	-	TRBD1	CASKATGEYEKLFF	TGTGCCAGCAAAGCCACAGGGGAATACGAAAAACTGTTTTTT
TRBV7-6	TRBJ2-5	-	-	CASSLDLSEETQYF	TGTGCCAGCAGCTTAGACCTTAGTGAAGAGACCCAGTACTTC
TRBV2	TRBJ2-7	-	-	CASSSGYEQYF	TGTGCCAGCAGTTCGGGCTACGAGCAGTACTTC
TRBV25-1	TRBJ1-2	-	-	CASSEYWQGKGYTF	TGTGCCAGCAGTGAATATTGGCAGGGGAAAGGCTACACCTTC
TRBV7-9	TRBJ1-3	-	-	CASSSPGAGNTIYF	TGTGCCAGCAGCTCGCCGGGTGCTGGAAACACCATATATTTT
TRBV24-1	TRBJ2-7	-	-	CATPKDGGRLEQYF	TGTGCCACTCCCAAGGATGGGGGGCGACTTGAGCAGTACTTC
TRBV28	TRBJ1-5	-	TRBD1	CASSLSRGIGPQHF	TGTGCCAGCAGTTTGAGCAGGGGGATAGGGCCCCAGCATTTT